This T cell receptor beta chain derives from a study of blood T cell repertoires in COVID-19. The method was immunoSEQ multiplex PCR; TCRdb's version includes in-frame clones alone and lacks a portion of them. The sample lists under 350,000 clones; roughly 91% were seen once. The V and J ends lost 4 bases and 5 bases respectively, with 5 bases between them. This CDR3 is 12 amino acids long. The specimen sequenced was peripheral blood. The chain combines TRBV12-3 or TRBV12-4 with TRBJ1-4; D might be TRBD1 (5 bases). The sequence derives from a man aged 35 to 55 with acute or convalescent COVID-19. The CDR3 nucleotides are TGTGCCAGCAGTTCAGGGAATGAAAAACTGTTTTTT. Its protein product is CASSSGNEKLFF.